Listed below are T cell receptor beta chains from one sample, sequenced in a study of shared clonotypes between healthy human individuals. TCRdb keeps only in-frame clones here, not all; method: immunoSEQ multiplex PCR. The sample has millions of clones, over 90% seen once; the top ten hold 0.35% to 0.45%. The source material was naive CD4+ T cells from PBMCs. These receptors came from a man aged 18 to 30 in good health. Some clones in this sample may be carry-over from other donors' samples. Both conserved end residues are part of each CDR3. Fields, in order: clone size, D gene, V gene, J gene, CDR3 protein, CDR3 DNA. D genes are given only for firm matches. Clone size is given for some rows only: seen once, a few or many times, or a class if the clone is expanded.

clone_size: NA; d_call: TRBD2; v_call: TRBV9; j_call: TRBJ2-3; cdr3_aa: CASSPGGLGNTDTQYF; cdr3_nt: TGTGCCAGCAGCCCGGGAGGTCTTGGGAACACAGATACGCAGTATTTT
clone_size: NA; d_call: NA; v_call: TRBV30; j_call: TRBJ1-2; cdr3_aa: CAWSADGREAYGYTF; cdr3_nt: TGTGCCTGGAGTGCTGACGGCAGGGAGGCCTATGGCTACACCTTC
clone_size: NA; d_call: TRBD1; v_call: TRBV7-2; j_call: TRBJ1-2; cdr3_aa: CASSPRDRGSNYGYTF; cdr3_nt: TGTGCCAGCAGCCCTAGAGACAGGGGGAGTAATTATGGCTACACCTTC
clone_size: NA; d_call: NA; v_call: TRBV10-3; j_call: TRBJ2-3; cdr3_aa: CAIRFTGSTDTQYF; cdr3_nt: TGTGCCATCAGATTCACAGGGAGCACAGATACGCAGTATTTT
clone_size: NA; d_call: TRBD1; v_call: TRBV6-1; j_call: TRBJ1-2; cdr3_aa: CASSDGTGDYGYTF; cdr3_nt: TGTGCCAGCAGTGACGGGACAGGGGATTATGGCTACACCTTC
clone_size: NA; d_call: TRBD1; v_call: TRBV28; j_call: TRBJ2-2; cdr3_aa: CASLTGRDTGELFF; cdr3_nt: TGTGCCAGCTTGACAGGGAGAGACACCGGGGAGCTGTTTTTT
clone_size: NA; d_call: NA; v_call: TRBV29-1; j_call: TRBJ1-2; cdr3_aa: CSVEDNASVYGYTF; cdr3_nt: TGCAGCGTTGAAGATAACGCGTCAGTTTATGGCTACACCTTC
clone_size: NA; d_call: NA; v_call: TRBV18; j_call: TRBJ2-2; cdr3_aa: CASSTDRGLNTGELFF; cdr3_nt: TGTGCCAGCTCAACGGACCGTGGACTAAACACCGGGGAGCTGTTTTTT
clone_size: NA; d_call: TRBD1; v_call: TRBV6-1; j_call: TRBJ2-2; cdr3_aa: CASRQPGQGTLFF; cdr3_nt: TGTGCCAGCAGGCAACCGGGACAGGGTACGCTGTTTTTT
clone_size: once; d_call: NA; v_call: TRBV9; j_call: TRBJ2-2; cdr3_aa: CASSGDLINTGELFF; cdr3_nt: TGTGCCAGCAGCGGCGACCTTATAAACACCGGGGAGCTGTTTTTT
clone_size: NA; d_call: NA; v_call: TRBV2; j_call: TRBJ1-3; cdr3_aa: CASLGGNTIYF; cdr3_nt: TGTGCCAGCTTGGGTGGAAACACCATATATTTT
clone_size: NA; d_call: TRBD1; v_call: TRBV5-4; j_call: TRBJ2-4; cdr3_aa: CASSSGQGIDIQYF; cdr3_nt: TGTGCCAGCAGCTCTGGACAGGGGATAGACATTCAGTACTTC
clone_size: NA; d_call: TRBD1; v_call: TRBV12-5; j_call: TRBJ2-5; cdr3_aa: CASGSPGTGEETQYF; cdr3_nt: TGTGCTAGTGGTTCCCCTGGGACAGGGGAAGAGACCCAGTACTTC
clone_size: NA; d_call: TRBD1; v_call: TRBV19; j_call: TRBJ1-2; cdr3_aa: CASSTGTGTDYGYTF; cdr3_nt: TGTGCCAGTAGTACCGGGACAGGGACGGACTATGGCTACACCTTC
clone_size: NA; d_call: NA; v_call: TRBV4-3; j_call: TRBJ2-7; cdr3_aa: CASSQESREYYEQYF; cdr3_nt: TGCGCCAGCAGCCAGGAGAGCCGGGAGTACTACGAGCAGTACTTC
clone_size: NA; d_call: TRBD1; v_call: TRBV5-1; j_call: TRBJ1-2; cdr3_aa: CASSRTGDDYGYTF; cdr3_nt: TGCGCCAGCAGTCGGACAGGGGACGACTATGGCTACACCTTC
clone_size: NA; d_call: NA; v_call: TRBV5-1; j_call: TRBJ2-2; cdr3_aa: CASSLRSTGELFF; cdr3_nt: TGCGCCAGCAGCTTGAGGAGCACCGGGGAGCTGTTTTTT
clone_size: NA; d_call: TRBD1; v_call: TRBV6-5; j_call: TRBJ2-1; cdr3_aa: CASSRGTGGYNEQFF; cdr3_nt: TGTGCCAGCAGCCGAGGGACAGGGGGGTACAATGAGCAGTTCTTC
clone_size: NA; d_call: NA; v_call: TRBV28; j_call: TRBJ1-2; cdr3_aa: CASSTPGDNYGYTF; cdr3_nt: TGTGCCAGCAGTACTCCGGGGGATAACTATGGCTACACCTTC
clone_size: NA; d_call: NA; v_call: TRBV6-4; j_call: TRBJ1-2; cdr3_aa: CASSDFGGGGYTF; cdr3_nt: TGTGCCAGCAGTGACTTCGGGGGTGGAGGCTACACCTTC
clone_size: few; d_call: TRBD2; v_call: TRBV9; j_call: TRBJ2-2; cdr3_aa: CASSVASGNTGELFF; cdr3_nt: TGTGCCAGCAGCGTAGCTAGCGGGAACACCGGGGAGCTGTTTTTT
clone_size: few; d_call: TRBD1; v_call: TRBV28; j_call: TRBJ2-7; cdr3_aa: CASSLSGQVTYEQYF; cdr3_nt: TGTGCCAGCAGTTTATCGGGACAGGTCACCTACGAGCAGTACTTC
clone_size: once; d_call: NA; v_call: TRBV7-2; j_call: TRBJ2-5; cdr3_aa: CASSGGTRETQYF; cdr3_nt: TGTGCCAGCAGCGGTGGGACCCGCGAGACCCAGTACTTC
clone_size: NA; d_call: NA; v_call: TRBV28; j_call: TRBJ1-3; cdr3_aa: CASSPPDSGNTIYF; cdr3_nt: TGTGCCAGCAGCCCCCCCGACTCTGGAAACACCATATATTTT
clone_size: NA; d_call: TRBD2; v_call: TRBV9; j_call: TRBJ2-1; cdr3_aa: CASSGGLGEYNEQFF; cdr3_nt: TGTGCCAGCAGCGGGGGACTAGGGGAGTACAATGAGCAGTTCTTC
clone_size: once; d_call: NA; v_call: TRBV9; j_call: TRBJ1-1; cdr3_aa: CASSMDMLNTEAFF; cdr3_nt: TGTGCCAGCAGCATGGACATGCTGAACACTGAAGCTTTCTTT
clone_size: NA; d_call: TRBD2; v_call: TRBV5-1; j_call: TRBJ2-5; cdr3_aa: CASSRGTSGQETQYF; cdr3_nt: TGCGCCAGCAGCCGCGGGACTAGCGGACAAGAGACCCAGTACTTC
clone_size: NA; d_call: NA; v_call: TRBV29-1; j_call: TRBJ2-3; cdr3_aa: CSVRPLRGADTQYF; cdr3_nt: TGCAGCGTTCGCCCCTTAAGGGGGGCAGATACGCAGTATTTT
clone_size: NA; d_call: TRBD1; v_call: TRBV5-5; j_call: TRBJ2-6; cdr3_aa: CASSWGQGAGANVLTF; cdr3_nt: TGTGCCAGCAGCTGGGGACAGGGGGCTGGGGCCAACGTCCTGACTTTC
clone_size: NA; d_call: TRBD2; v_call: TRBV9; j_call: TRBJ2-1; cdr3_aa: CASSAIAGGAPYNEQFF; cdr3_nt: TGTGCCAGCAGCGCAATAGCGGGAGGGGCCCCCTACAATGAGCAGTTCTTC
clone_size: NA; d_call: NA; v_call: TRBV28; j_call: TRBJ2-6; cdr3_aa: CAASPRGRPISGANVLTF; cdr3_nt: TGTGCCGCCTCACCCCGGGGCAGACCAATCTCTGGGGCCAACGTCCTGACTTTC
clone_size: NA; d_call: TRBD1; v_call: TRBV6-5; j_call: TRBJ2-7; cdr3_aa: CASRGTGAYEQYF; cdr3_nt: TGTGCCAGCAGAGGGACAGGGGCCTACGAGCAGTACTTC
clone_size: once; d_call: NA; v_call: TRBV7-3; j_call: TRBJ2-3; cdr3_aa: CASSLDLVGTQYF; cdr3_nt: TGTGCCAGCAGCTTGGACCTCGTGGGTACGCAGTATTTT
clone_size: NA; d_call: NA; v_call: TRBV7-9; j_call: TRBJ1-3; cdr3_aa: CASSLDVASGNTIYF; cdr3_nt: TGTGCCAGCAGCCTGGACGTTGCCTCTGGAAACACCATATATTTT
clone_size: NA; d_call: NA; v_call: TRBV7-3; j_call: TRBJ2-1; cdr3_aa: CASSPTRGKPYNEQFF; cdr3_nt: TGTGCCAGCAGCCCCACTCGGGGTAAGCCCTACAATGAGCAGTTCTTC
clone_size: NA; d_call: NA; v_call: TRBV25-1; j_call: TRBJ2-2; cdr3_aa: CASSERGYGSSGELFF; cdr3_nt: TGTGCCAGCAGTGAAAGGGGGTACGGGAGCTCCGGGGAGCTGTTTTTT
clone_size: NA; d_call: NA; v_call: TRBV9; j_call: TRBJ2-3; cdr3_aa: CASSVEGRGTDTQYF; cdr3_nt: TGTGCCAGCAGCGTAGAGGGCCGGGGCACAGATACGCAGTATTTT
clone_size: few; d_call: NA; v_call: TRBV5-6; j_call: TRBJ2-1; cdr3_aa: CASSLSGADEQFF; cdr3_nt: TGTGCCAGCAGCTTGTCGGGGGCGGATGAGCAGTTCTTC
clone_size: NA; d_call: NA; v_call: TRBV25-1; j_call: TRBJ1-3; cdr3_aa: CASSESPGNTIYF; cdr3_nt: TGTGCCAGCAGTGAGAGTCCTGGAAACACCATATATTTT
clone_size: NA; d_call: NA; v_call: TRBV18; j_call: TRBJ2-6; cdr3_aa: CASVTWDTVSVLTF; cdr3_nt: TGTGCCAGCGTCACGTGGGACACCGTCTCAGTCCTGACTTTC
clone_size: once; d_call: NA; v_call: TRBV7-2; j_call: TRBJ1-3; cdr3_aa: CASSLVGRSGNTIYF; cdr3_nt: TGTGCCAGCAGCTTAGTAGGCAGATCTGGAAACACCATATATTTT
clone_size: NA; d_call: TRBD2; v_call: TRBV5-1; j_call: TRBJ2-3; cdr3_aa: CASSFGGSGSTDTQYF; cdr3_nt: TGCGCCAGCAGCTTCGGGGGTAGCGGGAGTACAGATACGCAGTATTTT
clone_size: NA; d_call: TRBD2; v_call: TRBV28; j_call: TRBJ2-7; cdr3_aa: CASSSPTSGSSYEQYF; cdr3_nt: TGTGCCAGCAGTTCCCCGACTAGCGGGAGCTCCTACGAGCAGTACTTC
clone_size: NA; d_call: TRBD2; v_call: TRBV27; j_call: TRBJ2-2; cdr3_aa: CASTGTSGNTGELFF; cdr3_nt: TGTGCCAGCACCGGGACTAGCGGGAACACCGGGGAGCTGTTTTTT
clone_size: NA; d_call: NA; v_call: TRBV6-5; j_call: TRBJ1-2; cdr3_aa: CASSYRIGRYGYTF; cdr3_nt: TGTGCCAGCAGTTACCGTATCGGGCGGTATGGCTACACCTTC
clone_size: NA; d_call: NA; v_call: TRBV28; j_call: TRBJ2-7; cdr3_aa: CASRLPQGPPGEQYF; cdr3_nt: TGTGCCAGCAGATTACCGCAGGGACCACCGGGGGAGCAGTACTTC
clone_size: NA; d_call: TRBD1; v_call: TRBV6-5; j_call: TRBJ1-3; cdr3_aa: CASSRGRGVNTIYF; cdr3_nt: TGTGCCAGCAGCCGGGGCAGGGGGGTAAACACCATATATTTT
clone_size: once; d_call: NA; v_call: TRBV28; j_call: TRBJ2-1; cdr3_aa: CASISGGVPNEQFF; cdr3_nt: TGTGCCAGCATCTCAGGAGGAGTCCCCAATGAGCAGTTCTTC
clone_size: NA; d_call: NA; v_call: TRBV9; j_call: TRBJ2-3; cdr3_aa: CASSGSISDTQYF; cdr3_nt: TGTGCCAGCAGCGGTAGCATCTCAGATACGCAGTATTTT
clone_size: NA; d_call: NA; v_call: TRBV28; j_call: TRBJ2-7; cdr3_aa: CASTVSSYEQYF; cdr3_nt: TGTGCCAGCACGGTTAGCTCCTACGAGCAGTACTTC
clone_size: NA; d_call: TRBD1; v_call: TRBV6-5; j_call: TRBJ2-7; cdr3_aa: CASSRGQGPNEQYF; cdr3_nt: TGTGCCAGCAGCCGGGGACAGGGCCCCAACGAGCAGTACTTC
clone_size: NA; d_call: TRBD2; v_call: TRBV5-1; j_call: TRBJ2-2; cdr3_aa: CASRLAGGNTGELFF; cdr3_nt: TGCGCCAGCAGATTAGCGGGAGGAAACACCGGGGAGCTGTTTTTT
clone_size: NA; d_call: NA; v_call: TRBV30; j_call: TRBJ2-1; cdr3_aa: CAWRETTALGTEFF; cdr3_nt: TGTGCCTGGAGGGAAACTACAGCGCTCGGAACGGAATTCTTC
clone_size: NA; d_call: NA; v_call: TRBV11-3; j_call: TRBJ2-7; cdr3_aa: CASSFAAVGEQYF; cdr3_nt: TGTGCCAGCAGCTTTGCAGCGGTCGGCGAGCAGTACTTC
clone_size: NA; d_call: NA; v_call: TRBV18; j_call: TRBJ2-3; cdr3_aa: CASSPQGDTQYF; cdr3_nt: TGTGCCAGCTCACCACAGGGGGATACGCAGTATTTT
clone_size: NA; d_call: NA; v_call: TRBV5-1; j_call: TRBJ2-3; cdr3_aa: CASSLPSGTLDTQYF; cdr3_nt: TGCGCCAGCAGCCTCCCGTCTGGGACTTTAGATACGCAGTATTTT
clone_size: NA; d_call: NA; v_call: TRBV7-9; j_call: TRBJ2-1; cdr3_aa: CASSWARDWYNEQFF; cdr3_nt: TGTGCCAGCAGTTGGGCCCGGGACTGGTACAATGAGCAGTTCTTC
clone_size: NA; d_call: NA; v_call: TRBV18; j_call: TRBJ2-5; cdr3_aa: CASSPTSPGPLVETQYF; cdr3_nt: TGTGCCAGCTCCCCCACCTCACCGGGGCCACTGGTGGAGACCCAGTACTTC
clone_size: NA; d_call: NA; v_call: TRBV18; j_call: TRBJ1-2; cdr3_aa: CASSPTRDKDYGYTF; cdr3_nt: TGTGCCAGCTCTCCAACTCGGGATAAAGACTATGGCTACACCTTC